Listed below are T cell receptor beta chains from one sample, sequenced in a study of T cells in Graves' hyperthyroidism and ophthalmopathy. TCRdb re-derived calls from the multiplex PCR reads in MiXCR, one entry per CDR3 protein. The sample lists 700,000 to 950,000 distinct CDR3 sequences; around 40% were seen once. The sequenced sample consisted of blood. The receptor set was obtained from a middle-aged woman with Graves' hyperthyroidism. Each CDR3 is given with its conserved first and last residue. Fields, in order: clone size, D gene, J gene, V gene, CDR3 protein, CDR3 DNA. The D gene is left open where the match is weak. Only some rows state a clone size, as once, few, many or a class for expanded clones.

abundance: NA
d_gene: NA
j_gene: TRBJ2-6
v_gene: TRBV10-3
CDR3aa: CAIHGKLAGANVLTF
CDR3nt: TGTGCCATCCACGGAAAACTAGCTGGGGCCAACGTCCTGACTTTC

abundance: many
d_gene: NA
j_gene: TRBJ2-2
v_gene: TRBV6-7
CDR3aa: CASSPRDNTGELFF
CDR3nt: TGTGCCAGCAGTCCCAGGGATAACACCGGGGAGCTGTTTTTT

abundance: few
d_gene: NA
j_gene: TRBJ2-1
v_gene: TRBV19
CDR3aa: CASSIRRGHNEQFF
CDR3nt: TGTGCCAGTAGTATCCGGCGGGGCCACAATGAGCAGTTCTTC

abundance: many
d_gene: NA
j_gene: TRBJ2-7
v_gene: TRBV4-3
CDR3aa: CASSQVQGSYEQYF
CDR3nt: TGCGCCAGCAGCCAAGTACAGGGCTCCTACGAGCAGTACTTC

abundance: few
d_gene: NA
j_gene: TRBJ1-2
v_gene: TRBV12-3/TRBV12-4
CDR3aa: CASSRDGRYGYTF
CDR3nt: TGTGCCAGCAGCAGGGACGGGAGGTATGGCTACACCTTC

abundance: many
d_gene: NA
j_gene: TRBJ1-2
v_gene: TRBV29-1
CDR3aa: CSCRTRYGYTF
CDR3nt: TGCAGCTGCAGGACCCGCTATGGCTACACCTTC

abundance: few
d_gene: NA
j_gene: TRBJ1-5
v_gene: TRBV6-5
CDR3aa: CASKTSGQPQHF
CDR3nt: TGTGCCAGCAAGACTTCGGGGCAGCCCCAGCATTTT

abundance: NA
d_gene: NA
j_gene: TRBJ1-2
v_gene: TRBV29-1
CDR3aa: CSVLGGRNGYTF
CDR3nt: TGCAGCGTTTTAGGGGGGCGGAATGGCTACACCTTC

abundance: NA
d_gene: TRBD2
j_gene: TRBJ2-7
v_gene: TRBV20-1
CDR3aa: CSAAPTSGAYEQYF
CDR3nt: TGCAGTGCCGCCCCGACTAGCGGGGCCTACGAGCAGTACTTC

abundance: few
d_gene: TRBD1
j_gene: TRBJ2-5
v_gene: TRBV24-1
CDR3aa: CATSDPTGGEETQYF
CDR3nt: TGTGCCACCAGTGACCCGACAGGGGGCGAAGAGACCCAGTACTTC

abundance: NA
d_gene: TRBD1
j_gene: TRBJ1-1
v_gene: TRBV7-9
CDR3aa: CASNRQGSNTEAFF
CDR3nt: TGTGCCAGCAACAGACAGGGGAGCAACACTGAAGCTTTCTTT

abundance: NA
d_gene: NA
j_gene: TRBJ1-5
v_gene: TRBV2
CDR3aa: CAGSTNSNQPQHF
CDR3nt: TGTGCCGGCAGTACCAATAGCAATCAGCCCCAGCATTTT

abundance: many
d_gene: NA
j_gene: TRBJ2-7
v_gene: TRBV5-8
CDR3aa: CASSLKYGQSYEQYF
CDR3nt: TGTGCCAGCAGCTTGAAGTACGGACAGTCCTACGAGCAGTACTTC

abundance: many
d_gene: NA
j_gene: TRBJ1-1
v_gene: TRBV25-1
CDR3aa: CASHGNTEAFF
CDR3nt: TGTGCCAGCCACGGTAACACTGAAGCTTTCTTT

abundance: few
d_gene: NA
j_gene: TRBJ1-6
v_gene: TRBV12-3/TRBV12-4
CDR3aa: CASNRLGSPLHF
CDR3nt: TGTGCCAGCAACAGGCTGGGGTCACCCCTCCACTTT

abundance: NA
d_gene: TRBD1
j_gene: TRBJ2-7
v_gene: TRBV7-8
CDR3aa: CASSLQIGQGGYEQYF
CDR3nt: TGTGCCAGCAGCCTTCAAATTGGACAGGGCGGCTACGAGCAGTACTTC

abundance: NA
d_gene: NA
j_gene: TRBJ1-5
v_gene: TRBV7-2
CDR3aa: CASSFVLAGGNEHF
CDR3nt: TGTGCCAGCAGCTTCGTACTAGCGGGAGGCAATGAGCATTTT

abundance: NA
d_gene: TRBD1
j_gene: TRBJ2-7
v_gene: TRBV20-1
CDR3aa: CSAPGTGGHNEQYF
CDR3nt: TGCAGTGCCCCCGGGACAGGGGGTCACAACGAGCAGTACTTC

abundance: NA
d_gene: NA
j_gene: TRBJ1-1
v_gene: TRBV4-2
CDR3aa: CASSQSGLKAREAFF
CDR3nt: TGTGCCAGCAGCCAAAGTGGTCTAAAGGCGCGAGAAGCTTTCTTT